This passage covers 3 T cell receptor beta chains from one sample sequenced in a study of radiation and T cells in renal cell carcinoma. Time point noted: blood 2 weeks post-SBRT. Treatment denoted: 15 Gy SBRT to primary tumor, nephrectomy 4 weeks later. Some clones are missing from TCRdb's copy, which holds only in-frame ones; the method was immunoSEQ multiplex PCR. The sample yields about 150,000 clones, 87% seen once. Sequenced here: blood, sampled from a patient whose treatment included radiotherapy and nephrectomy. These receptors were collected from a woman aged 45-59 years with renal cell carcinoma.

The chain is built from TRBV29-1 and TRBJ1-4; D is undetermined. The length of the CDR3 is 13 residues. The V gene lost 4 bases and the J gene lost 3 bases, with 9 bases spanning the gap. Looked up from germline, CDR1 is SQVTM and CDR2 is ANQGSEA. For the CDR3, the DNA is TGCAGCGTTGGTAGGCAGCCTAATGAAAAACTGTTTTTT. Protein sequence: CSVGRQPNEKLFF. Full variable domain (remainder filled in from reference TRBV29-1 and TRBJ1-4): SAVISQKPSRDICQRGTSLTIQCQVDSQVTMMFWYRQQPGQSLTLIATANQGSEATYESGFVIDKFPISRPNLTFSTLTVSNMSPEDSSIYLCSVGRQPNEKLFFGSGTQLSVL.

Concerning this clone itself: The junction shows a germline mismatch at one end, possibly a read error. At the DNA level, this CDR3 is encoded by other sequences in the same sample as well. J is TRBJ1-2 and V is TRBV5-1, with D tentatively TRBD1 (5 bases). The CDR3 runs 12 residues. Germline CDR1 is SGHRS and CDR2 is YFSETQ. As DNA, the CDR3 is TGCGCCAGCAGCTCGACAGACTATGGTTACACCTTC. Residues: CASSSTDYGYTF.

The chain uses TRBV5-6 and TRBJ2-2; a possible D gene is TRBD2 (5 bases). Trimming shortened V by 5 bases and J by 7 bases, and 15 bases separated the two germline ends. Germline CDR1 reads SGHDT; CDR2 reads YYEEEE. The CDR3 consists of 14 residues. The CDR3 region is CASRGTGSHGELFF. The CDR3, as DNA: TGTGCCAGCAGAGGAACGGGGTCTCACGGGGAGCTGTTTTTT.